This TCR beta chain was identified during a study of metastatic and nonmetastatic thyroid tumors. Across the study: Where malignant and benign thyroid patients were concerned, repertoires were compared across blood and tumor or nodule tissue. Study-wide results and caveats: It was reported that TCR beta diversity was significantly higher in malignant thyroid tumors than benign nodules, in blood and tumor.

All patients were treatment-naive before thyroid surgery. V was pared by 4 bases and J by 7 bases, with 23 bases between. CDR1 is LGHDT and CDR2 is YNNKEL in the germline V gene (reference sequence). The CDR3 is made up of 17 amino acids. A remark on this clone: Antigen unknown. This sample includes further DNA sequences coding for the same CDR3.

TCRdb re-called the PCR reads through MiXCR. The sample records tens of thousands of clones, about 22% being singletons. The sample was tumor tissue. The clonotype originates from a female donor with papillary thyroid cancer or a benign thyroid nodule (not recorded which). Some clones in this sample may be carry-over from other donors' samples. V is TRBV3-1 and J is TRBJ2-1; tentatively, D is TRBD2 (7 bases). The CDR3 reads CASSLWGGRERGNEQFF. The CDR3 nucleotides are TGTGCCAGCAGCCTTTGGGGGGGGCGCGAGAGGGGTAATGAGCAGTTCTTC.